Following are 7 T cell receptor beta chains from one sample sequenced in a study of blood T cells in healthy people across ages. A second PCR of about 7 to 12 cycles used a sample-barcoded 5' primer and a J-beta primer mix. TCRdb used MiXCR to reprocess the 5' RACE reads, holding one entry per CDR3 protein. The table includes about 1.4 million distinct CDR3 sequences, roughly 64% detected once. Sequenced material: blood. Source of these receptors: a man between 18 and 29 years old in good health.

This chain joins TRBV10-3 and TRBJ2-3; unclear D gene. V gave up 0 bases and J gave up 2 bases, with 9 bases separating them. The CDR3 contains 15 residues. Germline V gene sequence: CDR1 ENHRY, CDR2 SYGVKD. The CDR3 DNA reads TGTGCCATCAGTGAGTCGACGGCCTCCACAGATACGCAGTATTTT. Protein product: CAISESTASTDTQYF.

On this clonotype: It may be a read error: a sequence one base away is much more abundant. This chain uses TRBV11-2 with TRBJ2-3; D is uncertain. Trimming took 5 bases from V and 2 from J, leaving 17 bases between them. Germline assignment: CDR1 SGHAT and CDR2 FQNNGV. This CDR3 is 16 amino acids long. CDR3 amino acids: CASSQYRSQFTDTQYF. As DNA, the CDR3 is TGTGCCAGCAGCCAGTATAGAAGTCAATTCACAGATACGCAGTATTTT. The full variable domain, rest sourced from reference TRBV11-2 and TRBJ2-3, is EAGVAQSPRYKIIEKRQSVAFWCNPISGHATLYWYQQILGQGPKLLIQFQNNGVVDDSQLPKDRFSAERLKGVDSTLKIQPAKLEDSAVYLCASSQYRSQFTDTQYFGPGTRLTVL.

V gene TRBV29-1 combines with J gene TRBJ2-7; D call uncertain. V gave up 0 bases and J gave up 6 bases, with 12 bases separating them. This CDR3 spans 13 amino acids. CDR1 SQVTM and CDR2 ANQGSEA come from the germline V gene. The CDR3 DNA reads as TGCAGCGTTGAAGAGATTAAGCACTCCGAGCAGTACTTC. Translation: CSVEEIKHSEQYF.

This sequence joins TRBV6-6 and TRBJ2-3, with 8 bases aligning to TRBD2. The V gene's germline CDR1 is MNHNY and CDR2 SVGAGI (reference sequence). The CDR3 length is 11 residues. V gave up 3 bases and J gave up 14 bases; unmatched junction bases: 4. This CDR3 is CASSYSGTRYF. The CDR3 region has the DNA TGTGCCAGCAGTTATAGCGGGACTCGGTATTTT.

J is TRBJ2-6 and V is TRBV7-2; D gene ambiguous. Trimming removed 8 bases at V and 2 bases at J, with 7 bases between. The CDR3 contains 13 residues. Germline V gene sequence: CDR1 SGHTA, CDR2 FQGNSA. In nucleotides, the CDR3 is TGTGCCAGCCATGGGGCTGGGGCCAACGTCCTGACTTTC. This encodes CASHGAGANVLTF.

J is TRBJ2-2 and V is TRBV6-8, with 9 bases aligning to TRBD2. CDR1 MNHGY and CDR2 SAAAGT come from the germline V gene. CDR3 length: 15 amino acids. The junction had 2 bases not matched to a gene; V was cut back by 2 bases and J by 4 bases. CDR3 in amino acids: CASSYKRGATGELFF. The CDR3, as DNA: TGTGCCAGCAGTTACAAGCGGGGGGCCACCGGGGAGCTGTTTTTT.

The chain couples TRBV10-1 to TRBJ1-1, with TRBD1 matching 11 bases. J was trimmed by 0 bases and V by 0 bases; bases with no gene match: 3. This CDR3 region has 17 residues. Germline CDR1 reads WNHNN; CDR2 reads SYGVQD (reference sequence). Here the CDR3 DNA reads TGCGCCAGCAGTGAGTCGGGACAGGGGGTTATGAACACTGAAGCTTTCTTT. As protein: CASSESGQGVMNTEAFF.